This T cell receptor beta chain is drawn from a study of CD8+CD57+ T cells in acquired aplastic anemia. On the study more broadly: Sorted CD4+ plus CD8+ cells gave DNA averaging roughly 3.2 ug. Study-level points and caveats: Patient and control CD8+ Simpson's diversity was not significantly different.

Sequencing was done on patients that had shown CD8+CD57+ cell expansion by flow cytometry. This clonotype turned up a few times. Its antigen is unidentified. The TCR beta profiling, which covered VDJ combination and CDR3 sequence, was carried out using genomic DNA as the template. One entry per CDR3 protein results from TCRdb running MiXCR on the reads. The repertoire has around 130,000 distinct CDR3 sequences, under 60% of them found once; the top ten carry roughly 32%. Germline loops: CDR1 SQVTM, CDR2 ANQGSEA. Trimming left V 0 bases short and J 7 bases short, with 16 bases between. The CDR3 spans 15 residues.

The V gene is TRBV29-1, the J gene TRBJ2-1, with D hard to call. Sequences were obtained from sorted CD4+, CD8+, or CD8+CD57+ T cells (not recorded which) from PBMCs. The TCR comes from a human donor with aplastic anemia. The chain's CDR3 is CSVEDRSRRTNEQFF. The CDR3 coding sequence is TGCAGCGTTGAAGATCGGAGTCGTCGAACGAATGAGCAGTTCTTC.